These T cell receptor beta chains were read from a single sample in a study of blood T cell repertoires in COVID-19. The table came from immunoSEQ multiplex PCR; TCRdb's copy has only in-frame clones and leaves some out. Of about 300,000 clones in the sample, 75% to 90% were seen once. Source material: peripheral blood. These receptor sequences come from a woman between 50 and 59 years old with COVID-19, enrolled during active disease. Each CDR3 is given with its conserved first and last residue. The D gene is left open where the match is weak. Clone size, where shown, is once, few, many, or a class for clones that have expanded.

j_call,v_call,d_call,clone_size,cdr3_nt,cdr3_aa
TRBJ1-1,TRBV27,TRBD1,once,TGTGCCAGCAGTCCATTACAGGGGGCGTACACTGAAGCTTTCTTT,CASSPLQGAYTEAFF
TRBJ1-2,TRBV27,TRBD1,-,TGTGCCAGCAGTCGGGGACAGGTCTATGGCTACACCTTC,CASSRGQVYGYTF
TRBJ1-4,TRBV5-6,-,-,TGTGCCAGCAGCTTGGCCATGGTGGGGGCGGAAAAACTGTTTTTT,CASSLAMVGAEKLFF
TRBJ1-1,TRBV10-3,TRBD1,-,TGTGCCATCAGCTCAGGGGGTACTGAAGCTTTCTTT,CAISSGGTEAFF
TRBJ2-3,TRBV18,TRBD2,-,TGTGCCAGCTCACCGCCAGGTCGGGGGGACACAGATACGCAGTATTTT,CASSPPGRGDTDTQYF
TRBJ2-5,TRBV5-1,-,once,TGCGCCAGCAGCAGAGAAGGGACATCGGGGAGTGGAGAGACCCAGTACTTC,CASSREGTSGSGETQYF
TRBJ2-3,TRBV11-2,TRBD2,-,TGTGCCAGCAGCTCTCTGGGACTATCTAGCACAGATACGCAGTATTTT,CASSSLGLSSTDTQYF
TRBJ1-1,TRBV4-1,-,-,TGCGCCAGCAGCCAGAATACAGCGAACACTGAAGCTTTCTTT,CASSQNTANTEAFF
TRBJ1-1,TRBV27,-,-,TGTGCCAGCAGTACCCGGGGGTACGGTCACACTGAAGCTTTCTTT,CASSTRGYGHTEAFF
TRBJ1-3,TRBV30,-,-,TGTGCCTGGAGCAAAGATTGGGCGGGAGCTGGAAACACCATATATTTT,CAWSKDWAGAGNTIYF
TRBJ2-7,TRBV11-2,-,-,TGTGCCAGCAGCTTGGGGGGAGTGGTTTACGAGCAGTACTTC,CASSLGGVVYEQYF
TRBJ2-7,TRBV5-4,-,once,TGTGCCAGCAGCGGCGATGCGGGCTTGGGTGAGCAGTACTTC,CASSGDAGLGEQYF
TRBJ2-1,TRBV5-4,TRBD2,-,TGTGCCAGCAGCCCGGGACTAGCGCATGAGCAGTTCTTC,CASSPGLAHEQFF
TRBJ2-1,TRBV6-5,TRBD1,-,TGTGCCAGCAGGGGGACAGGGTGGAATGAGCAGTTCTTC,CASRGTGWNEQFF
TRBJ2-3,TRBV11-3,TRBD2,-,TGTGCCAGCAGCCTCGGACTAGCGGGAGGGCCGAGCACAGATACGCAGTATTTT,CASSLGLAGGPSTDTQYF
TRBJ2-7,TRBV6-1,-,-,TGTGCCAGCAGTGAATGGGCGGGGCCCTCCTACGAGCAGTACTTC,CASSEWAGPSYEQYF
TRBJ1-1,TRBV9,-,once,TGTGCCAGCAGCCCCAGCAGGACTGAAGCTTTCTTT,CASSPSRTEAFF
TRBJ2-6,TRBV7-2,-,-,TGTGCCAGCAGCTTAATCAGCAGGGGCTCTGGGGCCAACGTCCTGACTTTC,CASSLISRGSGANVLTF
TRBJ1-1,TRBV10-1,-,-,TGCGCCAGCAGTACCTACAGGAGATACACTGAAGCTTTCTTT,CASSTYRRYTEAFF
TRBJ2-5,TRBV19,TRBD1,-,TGTGCCAGTAGTTCTCCGAAGGGACAGTTCCAAGAGACCCAGTACTTC,CASSSPKGQFQETQYF
TRBJ2-1,TRBV3-1/TRBV3-2,TRBD2,-,TGTGCCAGCAGCCAAGATGGTCTAGCGGCCACTACCTACAATGAGCAGTTCTTC,CASSQDGLAATTYNEQFF
TRBJ2-3,TRBV9,TRBD2,-,TGTGCCAGCAGCGTCTCCCTAGCGGGAGATGCCACAGATACGCAGTATTTT,CASSVSLAGDATDTQYF
TRBJ2-7,TRBV30,-,-,TGTGCCTGGAGTGTGGACAGCTTTAGCTCCTACGAGCAGTACTTC,CAWSVDSFSSYEQYF
TRBJ2-3,TRBV2,TRBD2,-,TGTGCCAGCAGTCTAGGAAGCGGGAGGGCCACAGATACGCAGTATTTT,CASSLGSGRATDTQYF
TRBJ2-3,TRBV6-1,-,-,TGTGCCAGCAGTGAGGGAGGGGGGGTAGATACGCAGTATTTT,CASSEGGGVDTQYF
TRBJ2-7,TRBV7-9,-,-,TGTGCCAGCAGTCACGACAGTATATACGAGCAGTACTTC,CASSHDSIYEQYF
TRBJ2-1,TRBV9,-,-,TGTGCCAGCAGCGTAGCTAGGCCGGACAGACCAAATGAGCAGTTCTTC,CASSVARPDRPNEQFF
TRBJ2-1,TRBV7-7,TRBD2,-,TGTGCCAGCAGCCCTCTAGCGGCTCTCTCCTACAATGAGCAGTTCTTC,CASSPLAALSYNEQFF
TRBJ2-7,TRBV3-1/TRBV3-2,TRBD2,-,TGTGCCAGCAGCTATTCTGGGACTAGCGGGATGGGTGAGCAGTACTTC,CASSYSGTSGMGEQYF
TRBJ2-3,TRBV9,TRBD2,-,TGTGCCAGCAGCGTAGAGGGGCGGGAGCAAGATACGCAGTATTTT,CASSVEGREQDTQYF
TRBJ1-2,TRBV28,-,-,TGTGCCAGCAAAACCCTAGAGACAGGCCCTTTTCATGGCTACACCTTC,CASKTLETGPFHGYTF
TRBJ1-1,TRBV7-9,-,-,TGTGCCAGCGAGAATGAAGCTTTCTTT,CASENEAFF
TRBJ2-1,TRBV24-1,TRBD2,-,TGTGCCACCCGTCCGGGGACTAGCGGGAGTGGGGAGCAGTTCTTC,CATRPGTSGSGEQFF
TRBJ1-1,TRBV5-1,TRBD1,-,TGCGCCAGCAGCAAGGGACAGGGGGGTGATGAAGCTTTCTTT,CASSKGQGGDEAFF
TRBJ2-3,TRBV27,-,-,TGTGCCAGCAGTTTATTCAGGCTCCGGTTGGTGGGCACAGATACGCAGTATTTT,CASSLFRLRLVGTDTQYF
TRBJ1-2,TRBV3-1/TRBV3-2,TRBD1,-,TGTGCCAGCAGCCAAAGCGCCGGGACAGCATATGGCTACACCTTC,CASSQSAGTAYGYTF
TRBJ2-1,TRBV6-4,-,-,TGTGCCAGCAGTGACTCAGGGACAGAGCAGTTCTTC,CASSDSGTEQFF
TRBJ2-3,TRBV4-2,TRBD2,-,TGTGCCAGCAGCCAAGATCTTGCTGCGGGAGGGCGCCTTAGCACAGATACGCAGTATTTT,CASSQDLAAGGRLSTDTQYF
TRBJ2-2,TRBV11-3,-,-,TGTGCCAGCAGCTTAGACTACCCAGCGGCTGGGGAGCTGTTTTTT,CASSLDYPAAGELFF
TRBJ1-2,TRBV6-5,TRBD1,-,TGTGCCAGCAGTTACGTCCAGGGGGCTTCTGGCTACACCTTC,CASSYVQGASGYTF
TRBJ2-6,TRBV7-9,TRBD1,-,TGTGCCAGCAGCTCCTGGACAGGGTCTGGGGCCAACGTCCTGACTTTC,CASSSWTGSGANVLTF
TRBJ1-5,TRBV6-5,-,-,TGTGCCAGCGGGACCCAGGGGTGGGGTTTCGTGCCCCAGCATTTT,CASGTQGWGFVPQHF
TRBJ1-2,TRBV18,TRBD1,-,TGTGCCAGCTCACCAATTACCGGGACAGGAGATGGACACAACTATGGCTACACCTTC,CASSPITGTGDGHNYGYTF
TRBJ2-3,TRBV18,-,-,TGTGCCAGCTCCCCTTACAGTGATACGCAGTATTTT,CASSPYSDTQYF
TRBJ1-1,TRBV7-6,-,once,TGTGCCAGCAGTTCCGAGACGGGGGTTCTCACTGAAGCTTTCTTT,CASSSETGVLTEAFF
TRBJ2-1,TRBV29-1,TRBD2,-,TGCAGCGTTGCAACTAGCGGGAGGGCCTCGGTTGGGTTCTTC,CSVATSGRASVGFF
TRBJ2-7,TRBV27,TRBD2,-,TGTGCCAGCAGACAACCTAGCGGGAGTCTGAACGAGCAGTACTTC,CASRQPSGSLNEQYF
TRBJ1-3,TRBV5-1,TRBD1,-,TGCGCCAGCAGCAGGGACAGATCATCTGGAAACACCATATATTTT,CASSRDRSSGNTIYF
TRBJ2-7,TRBV10-3,TRBD2,-,TGTGCCATCAGTCGGGGGGGCTCCTACGAGCAGTACTTC,CAISRGGSYEQYF
TRBJ2-1,TRBV24-1,TRBD2,-,TGTGCCACCAGTGATTCAACTGGACTAGCGGGAGTAAATGAGCAGTTCTTC,CATSDSTGLAGVNEQFF
TRBJ2-7,TRBV5-8,TRBD2,-,TGTGCCAGCAGCGTCCAGCCCGGGACTAGCAGCTACGAGCAGTACTTC,CASSVQPGTSSYEQYF
TRBJ2-5,TRBV6-5,-,once,TGTGCCAGCAGCCCGGACGGGTCCGGGGGGACCCAGTACTTC,CASSPDGSGGTQYF
TRBJ1-1,TRBV19,-,-,TGTGCCAGTAGTATGGGGGGTAACACTGAAGCTTTCTTT,CASSMGGNTEAFF
TRBJ2-3,TRBV11-2,-,-,TGTGCCAGCAGCTCAACAGGGAATAAGTACACAGATACGCAGTATTTT,CASSSTGNKYTDTQYF